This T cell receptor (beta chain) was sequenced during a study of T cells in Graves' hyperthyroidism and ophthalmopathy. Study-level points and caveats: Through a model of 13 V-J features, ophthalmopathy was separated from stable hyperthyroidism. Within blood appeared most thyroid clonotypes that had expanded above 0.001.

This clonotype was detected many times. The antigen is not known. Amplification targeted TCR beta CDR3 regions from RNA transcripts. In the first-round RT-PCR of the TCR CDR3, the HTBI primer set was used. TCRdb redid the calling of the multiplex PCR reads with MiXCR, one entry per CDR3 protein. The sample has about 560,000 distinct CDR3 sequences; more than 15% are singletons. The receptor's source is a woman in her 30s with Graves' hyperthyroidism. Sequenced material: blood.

The CDR3 DNA reads as TGTGCTAGTGGAGCCGGGACAGGGGGGGACAATGAGCAGTTCTTC. Translating it yields CASGAGTGGDNEQFF. The V and J genes are TRBV12-5 and TRBJ2-1; 11 bases map to TRBD1. Trimming took 6 bases from V and 5 from J; bases not matched to a gene: 6. The CDR3 extends over 15 amino acids. CDR1 LGHNT and CDR2 FRNRAP come from the germline V gene. Filled out from reference TRBV12-5 and TRBJ2-1, the complete variable domain reads DARVTQTPRHKVTEMGQEVTMRCQPILGHNTVFWYRQTMMQGLELLAYFRNRAPLDDSGMPKDRFSAEMPDATLATLKIQPSEPRDSAVYFCASGAGTGGDNEQFFGPGTRLTVL.